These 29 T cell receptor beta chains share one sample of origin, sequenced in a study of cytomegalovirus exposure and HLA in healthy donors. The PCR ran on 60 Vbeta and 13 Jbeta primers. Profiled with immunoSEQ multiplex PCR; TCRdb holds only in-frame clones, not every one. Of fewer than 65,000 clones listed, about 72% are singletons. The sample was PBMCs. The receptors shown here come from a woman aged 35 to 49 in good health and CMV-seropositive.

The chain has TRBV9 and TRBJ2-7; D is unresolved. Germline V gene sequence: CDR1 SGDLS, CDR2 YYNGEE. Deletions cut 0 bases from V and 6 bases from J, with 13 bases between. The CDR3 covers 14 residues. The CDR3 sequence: CASSVDLAPVEQYF. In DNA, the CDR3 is TGTGCCAGCAGCGTAGACTTAGCCCCCGTCGAGCAGTACTTC.

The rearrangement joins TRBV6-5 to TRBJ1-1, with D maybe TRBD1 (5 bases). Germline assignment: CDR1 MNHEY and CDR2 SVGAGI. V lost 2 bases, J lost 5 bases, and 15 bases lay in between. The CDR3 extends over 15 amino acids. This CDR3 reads CASSYRGGRKTEAFF. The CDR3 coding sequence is TGTGCCAGCAGTTACAGGGGCGGTCGGAAGACTGAAGCTTTCTTT.

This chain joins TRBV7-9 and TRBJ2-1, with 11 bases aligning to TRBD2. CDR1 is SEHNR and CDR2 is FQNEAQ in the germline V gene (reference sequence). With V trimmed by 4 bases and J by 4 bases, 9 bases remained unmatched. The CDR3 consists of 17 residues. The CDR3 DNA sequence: TGTGCCAGCAGCTCCTTAGCGGGGGGGCTGTCTTACAATGAGCAGTTCTTC. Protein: CASSSLAGGLSYNEQFF.

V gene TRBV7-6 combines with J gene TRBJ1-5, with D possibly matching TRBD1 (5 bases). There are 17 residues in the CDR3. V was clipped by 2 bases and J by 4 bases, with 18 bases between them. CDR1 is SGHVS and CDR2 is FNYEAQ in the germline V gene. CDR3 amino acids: CASSLNGGDLQNQPQHF. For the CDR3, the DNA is TGTGCCAGCAGCTTAAATGGGGGGGATTTGCAGAATCAGCCCCAGCATTTT.

The CDR3 DNA reads TGTGCCAGCAACCAGAGGGATAATGAAAAACTGTTTTTT. It is translated as CASNQRDNEKLFF. V usage is TRBV5-6 and J usage is TRBJ1-4; no definite D call. V gave up 6 bases and J gave up 4 bases, with 10 bases separating them. The CDR3 is made up of 13 amino acids. In germline, CDR1 is SGHDT, CDR2 YYEEEE.

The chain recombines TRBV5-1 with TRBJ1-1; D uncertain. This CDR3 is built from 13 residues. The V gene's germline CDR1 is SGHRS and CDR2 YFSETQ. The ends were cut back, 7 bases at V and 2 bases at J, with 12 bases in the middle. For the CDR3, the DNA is TGCGCCAGCGGCAAGGCAGGTAACACTGAAGCTTTCTTT. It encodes CASGKAGNTEAFF.

For the CDR3, the DNA is TGTGCCACCAGCAGAGAAGGGGTGAGCCAGCCCCAGCATTTT. This gives the protein CATSREGVSQPQHF. This chain links TRBV15 with TRBJ1-5; D possibly corresponds to TRBD1 (5 bases). The CDR3 runs 14 residues. Germline V gene sequence: CDR1 LNHNV, CDR2 YYDKDF (reference sequence). V shed 0 bases and J shed 7 bases, with 10 bases lying between them.

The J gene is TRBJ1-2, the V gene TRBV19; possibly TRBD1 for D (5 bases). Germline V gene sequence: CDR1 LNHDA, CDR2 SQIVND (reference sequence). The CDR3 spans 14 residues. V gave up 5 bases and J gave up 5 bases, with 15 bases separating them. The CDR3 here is CASSASGFGYGYTF. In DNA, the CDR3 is TGTGCCAGTAGTGCTTCAGGGTTCGGGTATGGCTACACCTTC. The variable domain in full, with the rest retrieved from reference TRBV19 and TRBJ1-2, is DGGITQSPKYLFRKEGQNVTLSCEQNLNHDAMYWYRQDPGQGLRLIYYSQIVNDFQKGDIAEGYSVSREKKESFPLTVTSAQKNPTAFYLCASSASGFGYGYTFGSGTRLTVV.

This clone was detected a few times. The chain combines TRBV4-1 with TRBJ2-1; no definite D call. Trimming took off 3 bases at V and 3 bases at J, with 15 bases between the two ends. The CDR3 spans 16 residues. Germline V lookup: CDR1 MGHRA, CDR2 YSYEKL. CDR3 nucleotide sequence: TGCGCCAGCAGCCAGGCTTCAGGCCTGCGCTACAATGAGCAGTTCTTC. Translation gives CASSQASGLRYNEQFF.

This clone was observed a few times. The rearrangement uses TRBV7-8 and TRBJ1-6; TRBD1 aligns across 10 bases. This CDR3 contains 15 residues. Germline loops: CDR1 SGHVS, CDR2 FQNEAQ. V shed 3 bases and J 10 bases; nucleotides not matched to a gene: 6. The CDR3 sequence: CASSFRDRGRSPLHF. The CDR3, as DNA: TGTGCCAGCAGCTTTAGGGACAGGGGACGCTCACCCCTCCACTTT.

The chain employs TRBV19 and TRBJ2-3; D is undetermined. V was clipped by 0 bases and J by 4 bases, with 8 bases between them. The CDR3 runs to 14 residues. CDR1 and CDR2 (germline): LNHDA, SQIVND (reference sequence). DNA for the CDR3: TGTGCCAGTAGTATAGACCCCTCGGCAGATACGCAGTATTTT. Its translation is CASSIDPSADTQYF.

In nucleotides, the CDR3 is TGTGCCAGCAGCTTAGCGGTAACAGATACGCAGTATTTT. It yields the protein CASSLAVTDTQYF. This sequence joins TRBV11-2 and TRBJ2-3, with D uncertain. The CDR3 has 13 residues. Germline CDR1 reads SGHAT; CDR2 reads FQNNGV. V lost 1 base and J 3 bases, leaving 5 bases between the germline ends.

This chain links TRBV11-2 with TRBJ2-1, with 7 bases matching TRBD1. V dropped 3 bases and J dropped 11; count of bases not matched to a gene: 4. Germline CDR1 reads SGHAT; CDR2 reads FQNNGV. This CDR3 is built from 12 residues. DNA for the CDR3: TGTGCCAGCAGCTTTGCGACAGGGAAGCAGTTCTTC. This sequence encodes CASSFATGKQFF.

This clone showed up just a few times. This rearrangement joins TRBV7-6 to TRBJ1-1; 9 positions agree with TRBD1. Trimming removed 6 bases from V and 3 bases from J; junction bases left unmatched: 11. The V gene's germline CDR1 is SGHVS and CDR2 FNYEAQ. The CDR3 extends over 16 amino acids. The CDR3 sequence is CASRRDRVGRDTEAFF. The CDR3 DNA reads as TGTGCCAGCAGACGGGACAGGGTGGGTCGGGACACTGAAGCTTTCTTT.

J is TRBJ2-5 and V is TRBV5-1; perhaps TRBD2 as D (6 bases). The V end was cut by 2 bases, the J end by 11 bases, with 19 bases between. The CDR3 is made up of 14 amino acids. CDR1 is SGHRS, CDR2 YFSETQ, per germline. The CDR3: CASSFGGPREEQYF. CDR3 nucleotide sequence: TGCGCCAGCAGCTTCGGAGGGCCGAGGGAGGAGCAGTACTTC.

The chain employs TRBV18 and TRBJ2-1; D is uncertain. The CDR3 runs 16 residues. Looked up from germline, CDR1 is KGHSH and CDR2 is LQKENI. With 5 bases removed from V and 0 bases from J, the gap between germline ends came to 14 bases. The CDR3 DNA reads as TGTGCCAGCTCAAGTCTTGCCCCGAGCTCCTACAATGAGCAGTTCTTC. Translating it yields CASSSLAPSSYNEQFF.

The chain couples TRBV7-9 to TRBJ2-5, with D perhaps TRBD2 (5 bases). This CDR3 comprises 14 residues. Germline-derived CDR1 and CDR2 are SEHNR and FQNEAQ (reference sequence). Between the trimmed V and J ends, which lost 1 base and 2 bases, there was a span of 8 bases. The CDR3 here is CASSLVRGQETQYF. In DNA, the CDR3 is TGTGCCAGCAGCTTAGTTCGGGGTCAAGAGACCCAGTACTTC. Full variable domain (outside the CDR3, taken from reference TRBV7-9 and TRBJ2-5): DTGVSQNPRHKITKRGQNVTFRCDPISEHNRLYWYRQTLGQGPEFLTYFQNEAQLEKSRLLSDRFSAERPKGSFSTLEIQRTEQGDSAMYLCASSLVRGQETQYFGPGTRLLVL.

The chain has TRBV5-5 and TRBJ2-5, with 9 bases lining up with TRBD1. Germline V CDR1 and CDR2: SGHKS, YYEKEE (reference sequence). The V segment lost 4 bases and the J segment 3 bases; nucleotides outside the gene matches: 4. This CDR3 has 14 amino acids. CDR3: CASSMRTGEETQYF. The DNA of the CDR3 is TGTGCCAGCAGCATGCGGACAGGGGAAGAGACCCAGTACTTC. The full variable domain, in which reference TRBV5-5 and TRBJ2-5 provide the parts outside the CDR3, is DAGVTQSPTHLIKTRGQQVTLRCSPISGHKSVSWYQQVLGQGPQFIFQYYEKEERGRGNFPDRFSARQFPNYSSELNVNALLLGDSALYLCASSMRTGEETQYFGPGTRLLVL.

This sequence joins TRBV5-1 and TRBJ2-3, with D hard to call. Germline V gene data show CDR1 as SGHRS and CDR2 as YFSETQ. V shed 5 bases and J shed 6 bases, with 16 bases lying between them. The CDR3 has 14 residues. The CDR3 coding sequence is TGCGCCAGCAGGCCTCCGGCCTTCGGGGATACGCAGTATTTT. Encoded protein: CASRPPAFGDTQYF.

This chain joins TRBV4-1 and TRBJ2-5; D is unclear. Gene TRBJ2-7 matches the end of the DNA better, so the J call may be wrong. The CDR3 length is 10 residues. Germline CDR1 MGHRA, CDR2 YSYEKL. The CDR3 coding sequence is TGCGCCAGCCCCGGTTACGAGCAGTACTTC. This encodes CASPGYEQYF.

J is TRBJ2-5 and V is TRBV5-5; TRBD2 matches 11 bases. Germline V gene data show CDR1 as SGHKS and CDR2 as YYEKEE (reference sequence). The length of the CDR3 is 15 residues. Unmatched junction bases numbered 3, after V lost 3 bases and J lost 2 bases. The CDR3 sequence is CASSSGTSGQETQYF. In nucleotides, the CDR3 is TGTGCCAGCAGCTCCGGGACTAGCGGACAAGAGACCCAGTACTTC.

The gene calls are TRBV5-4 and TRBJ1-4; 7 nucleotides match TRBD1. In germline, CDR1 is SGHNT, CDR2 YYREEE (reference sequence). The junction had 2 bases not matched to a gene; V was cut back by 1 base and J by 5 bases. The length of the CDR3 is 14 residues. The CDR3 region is CASSLQQGNEKLFF. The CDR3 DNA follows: TGTGCCAGCAGCTTGCAACAGGGGAATGAAAAACTGTTTTTT.

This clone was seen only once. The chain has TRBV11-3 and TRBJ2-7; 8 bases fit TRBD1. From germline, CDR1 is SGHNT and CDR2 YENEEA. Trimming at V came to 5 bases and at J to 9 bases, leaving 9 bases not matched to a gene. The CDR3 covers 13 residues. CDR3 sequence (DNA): TGTGCCAGCAGCCGGGGCAGGGGGCAAGGGCAGTACTTC. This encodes CASSRGRGQGQYF.

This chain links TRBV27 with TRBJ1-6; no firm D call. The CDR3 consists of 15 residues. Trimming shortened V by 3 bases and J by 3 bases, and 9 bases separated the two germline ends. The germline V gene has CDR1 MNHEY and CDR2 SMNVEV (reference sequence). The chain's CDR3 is CASSFNFLYNSPLHF. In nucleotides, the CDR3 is TGTGCCAGCAGTTTTAACTTCCTCTATAATTCACCCCTCCACTTT.

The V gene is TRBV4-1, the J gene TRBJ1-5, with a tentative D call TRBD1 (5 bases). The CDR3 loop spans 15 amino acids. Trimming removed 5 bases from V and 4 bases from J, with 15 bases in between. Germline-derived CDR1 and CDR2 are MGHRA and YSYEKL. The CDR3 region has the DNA TGCGCCAGCAGCAAGGCCGGGGGAGGTAATCAGCCCCAGCATTTT. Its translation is CASSKAGGGNQPQHF.

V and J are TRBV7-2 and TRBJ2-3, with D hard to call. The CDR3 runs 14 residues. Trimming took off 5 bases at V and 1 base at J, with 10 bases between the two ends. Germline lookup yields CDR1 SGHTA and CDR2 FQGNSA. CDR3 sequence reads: CASSSPRGTDTQYF. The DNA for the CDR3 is TGTGCCAGCAGCAGCCCCCGGGGCACAGATACGCAGTATTTT.

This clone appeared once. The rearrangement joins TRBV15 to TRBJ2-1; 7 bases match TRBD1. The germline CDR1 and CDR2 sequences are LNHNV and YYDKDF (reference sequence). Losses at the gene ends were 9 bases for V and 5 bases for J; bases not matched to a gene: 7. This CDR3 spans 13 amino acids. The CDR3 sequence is CATAGQAHNEQFF. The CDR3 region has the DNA TGTGCCACGGCCGGACAGGCCCACAATGAGCAGTTCTTC.

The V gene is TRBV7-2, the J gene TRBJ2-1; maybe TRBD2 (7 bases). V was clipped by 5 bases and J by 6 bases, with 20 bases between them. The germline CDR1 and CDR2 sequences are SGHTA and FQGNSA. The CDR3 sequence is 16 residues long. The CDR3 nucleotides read TGTGCCAGCAGCGGCATTGGGGGGGCAGCCCCCAATGAGCAGTTCTTC. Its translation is CASSGIGGAAPNEQFF.

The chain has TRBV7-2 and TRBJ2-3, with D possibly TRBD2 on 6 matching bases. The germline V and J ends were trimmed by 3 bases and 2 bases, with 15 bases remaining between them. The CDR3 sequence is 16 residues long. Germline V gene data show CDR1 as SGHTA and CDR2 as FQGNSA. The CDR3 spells CASSFGTAGPTDTQYF. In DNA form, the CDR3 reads TGTGCCAGCAGCTTCGGGACGGCGGGGCCCACAGATACGCAGTATTTT.